This T cell receptor beta chain was documented in a study of T cell responses to AZD1222 COVID-19 vaccine. Only in-frame clones appear in the TCRdb table, and some are missing; sequencing was by immunoSEQ multiplex PCR. There are 120,000 to 150,000 clones in the sample; about 92% occur only once, and 1.5% to 2% lies in the top ten. This clone came up once. Sequencing was performed on peripheral blood, taken on day 0 of AZD1222 vaccination. The clonotype was recovered from an adult in good health.

CDR3 sequence reads: CASRHPDSYYGYTF. CDR3 sequence (DNA): TGTGCCAGTAGACATCCTGACAGTTATTATGGCTACACCTTC. The genes are TRBV19 and TRBJ1-2; D may be TRBD1 (5 bases). With 6 bases removed from V and 5 bases from J, the gap between germline ends came to 16 bases. The CDR3 runs 14 residues. Germline V gene sequence: CDR1 LNHDA, CDR2 SQIVND (reference sequence).